This T cell receptor beta chain was profiled in a study of cytomegalovirus exposure and HLA in healthy donors. The germline CDR1 and CDR2 sequences are WSHSY and SAAADI. This CDR3 is 19 amino acids long. Deletions cut 0 bases from V and 0 bases from J, with 19 bases between. It was healthy bone marrow donors who served as donors. Primers: 60 Vbeta forward and 13 Jbeta reverse. The assay was immunoSEQ multiplex PCR, and TCRdb's table has in-frame clones only and misses some. The data contain over 85,000 clones, about four fifths of them seen just once; the ten biggest clones take up 2.5% to 3%. This clone was recorded only once.

The clonotype comes from a woman aged 55-69 years in good health and CMV-seropositive. This chain joins TRBV10-2 and TRBJ2-3, with D perhaps TRBD2 (6 bases). The sequenced material came from PBMCs. The CDR3 loop reads CASSESWLRSGQSTDTQYF. CDR3 nucleotide sequence: TGCGCCAGCAGTGAGTCGTGGCTCAGGAGCGGGCAGAGCACAGATACGCAGTATTTT.